A single sample is the source of the 7 T cell receptor beta chains below, sequenced in a study of T cell responses to AZD1222 COVID-19 vaccine. Profiling relied on immunoSEQ multiplex PCR, and the TCRdb table lists in-frame clones only, not all of them. The table shows around 44,000 clones, with 80% to 90% occurring only once. The source was peripheral blood, collected 28 days after the second AZD1222 dose. These receptors were obtained from an adult who received the AZD1222 COVID-19 vaccine.

The CDR3 loop reads CASSLVPGWNTEAFF. The CDR3 DNA reads TGTGCCAGCAGCTTAGTCCCGGGGTGGAACACTGAAGCTTTCTTT. The V and J genes are TRBV7-2 and TRBJ1-1; D remains unclear. The CDR3 runs 15 residues. Trimming stripped 1 base from V and 1 base from J, with 10 bases between. Germline CDR1 reads SGHTA; CDR2 reads FQGNSA.

This chain joins TRBV19 and TRBJ1-4; D is unresolved. Germline CDR1 reads LNHDA; CDR2 reads SQIVND (reference sequence). Trimming stripped 5 bases from V and 7 bases from J, with 17 bases between. The CDR3 sequence is 15 residues long. CDR3 nucleotide sequence: TGTGCCAGTAGTCCCGCCCCTGGGCTGGGTGAAAAACTGTTTTTT. This encodes CASSPAPGLGEKLFF.

The gene calls are TRBV6-2 or TRBV6-3 and TRBJ2-3; D could derive from TRBD1 or TRBD2 (6 bases each). V lost 5 bases, J lost 2 bases, and 17 bases lay in between. The CDR3 extends over 16 amino acids. Germline lookup yields CDR1 MNHEY and CDR2 SVGEGT. The CDR3 is CASSLPGGRATDTQYF. CDR3 DNA: TGTGCCAGCAGTCTCCCCGGGGGCAGGGCCACAGATACGCAGTATTTT.

The chain carries TRBV19 and TRBJ2-3; D is unclear. The CDR3 consists of 15 residues. Germline V CDR1 and CDR2: LNHDA, SQIVND (reference sequence). V lost 7 bases, J lost 0 bases, and 14 bases lay in between. CDR3 nucleotide sequence: TGTGCCAGTAAGTGGTCGCAGGACAGCACAGATACGCAGTATTTT. This translates into CASKWSQDSTDTQYF.

About this clone: This sample includes further DNA sequences coding for the same CDR3. The rearrangement links TRBV6-5 to TRBJ2-5, with D uncertain. Germline lookup yields CDR1 MNHEY and CDR2 SVGAGI. The CDR3 sequence is 14 residues long. V lost 0 bases and J lost 2, with 7 bases in between. CDR3 protein: CASSYSGGQETQYF. CDR3 sequence (DNA): TGTGCCAGCAGTTACTCCGGCGGACAAGAGACCCAGTACTTC.

The rearrangement joins TRBV23-1 to TRBJ2-7; the match to TRBD1 covers 7 bases. TRBV23-1 belongs to the ORF category, with a function that is uncertain. Trimming at V came to 6 bases and at J to 2 bases, leaving 13 bases not matched to a gene. This CDR3 spans 16 amino acids. The CDR3 DNA sequence: TGCGCCAGCAGCAAGGGAGTCGACAGGGCGGCCTACGAGCAGTACTTC. Translating gives CASSKGVDRAAYEQYF.

The genes are TRBV3-1 (or the pseudogene TRBV3-2) and TRBJ1-5; tentative D call: TRBD1 (6 bases). Germline CDR1 reads LGHDT; CDR2 reads YNNKEL (reference sequence). The CDR3 totals 15 residues. Trimming took 11 bases from V and 0 from J, leaving 17 bases between them. CDR3 in DNA: TGTGCCCGACACAGGGAAGGGGATAGCAATCAGCCCCAGCATTTT. Amino acids: CARHREGDSNQPQHF.